This T cell receptor (beta chain) was retrieved from a study of vaccination and CD4 T cells after COVID-19. Sequence data for DNA of cultured CD4+ T cells were generated by the Oncomine TCR Beta short-read assay. TCRdb re-derived calls from the PCR reads in MiXCR, one entry per CDR3 protein. The data contain approximately 7,700 distinct CDR3 sequences, 60% of them seen just once; the ten biggest clones take up approximately 30%. Treatment defined: approximately 9-day PBMC culture with coronavirus spike peptide pools or control peptides (ViraFEST assay). This clonotype was counted only a few times. The antigen is not known. This CDR3 has 16 residues. V dropped 2 bases and J dropped 2; count of bases not matched to a gene: 8.

The J gene is TRBJ2-5, the V gene TRBV23-1; TRBD1 matches 7 bases. TRBV23-1 is recorded as an ORF, its role being uncertain. The sample consisted of CD4+ T cells from blood, cultured in vitro. This sequence originates from a human donor who had recovered from COVID-19. CDR3 bases: TGCGCCAGCAGTCAACATGTCCCGGGACAGCAAGAGACCCAGTACTTC. Translated: CASSQHVPGQQETQYF.